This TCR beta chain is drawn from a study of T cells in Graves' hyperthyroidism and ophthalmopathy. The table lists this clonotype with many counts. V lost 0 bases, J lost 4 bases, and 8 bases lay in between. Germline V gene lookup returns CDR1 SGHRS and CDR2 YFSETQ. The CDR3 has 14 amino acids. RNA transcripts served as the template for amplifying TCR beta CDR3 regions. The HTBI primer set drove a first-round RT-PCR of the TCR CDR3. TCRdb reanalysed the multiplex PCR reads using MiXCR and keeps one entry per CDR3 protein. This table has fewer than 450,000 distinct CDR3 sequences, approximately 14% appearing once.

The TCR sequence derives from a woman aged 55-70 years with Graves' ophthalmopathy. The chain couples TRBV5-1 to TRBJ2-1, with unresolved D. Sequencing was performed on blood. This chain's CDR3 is CASSLAARYNEQFF. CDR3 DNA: TGCGCCAGCAGCTTGGCCGCTAGGTACAATGAGCAGTTCTTC.